What follows are 32 T cell receptor beta chains derived from one specimen sequenced in a study of radiation and T cells in renal cell carcinoma. Here immunoSEQ multiplex PCR was the method, and the copy in TCRdb shows in-frame clones only, minus some. The table lists tens of thousands of clones, roughly 79% of them singletons, with about 6.8% in the top ten. Time point denoted: blood 2 weeks post-SBRT. The treatment: 15 Gy SBRT to primary tumor, nephrectomy 4 weeks later. The starting material was blood, obtained from a patient whose treatment included radiotherapy and nephrectomy. The receptors were sampled from a man aged 55 to 70 with renal cell carcinoma.

The J gene is TRBJ2-1, the V gene TRBV7-2; TRBD1 is a possible D gene (6 bases). This CDR3 comprises 14 residues. CDR1 and CDR2 (germline): SGHTA, FQGNSA. V was cut by 3 bases and J by 6 bases, with 12 bases left in between. CDR3 protein: CASSFSWTANEQFF. The CDR3 nucleotides are TGTGCCAGCAGCTTTTCCTGGACAGCCAATGAGCAGTTCTTC.

The V and J genes are TRBV16 and TRBJ1-5, with unresolved D. In germline, CDR1 is KGHSY, CDR2 FQNENV. V was pared by 0 bases and J by 7 bases, with 16 bases between. The CDR3 consists of 16 residues. The CDR3 nucleotides are TGTGCCAGCAGCCAATCCCAGGCGCTGACGACGCAGCCCCAGCATTTT. Translating it yields CASSQSQALTTQPQHF. Full variable domain (remainder filled in from reference TRBV16 and TRBJ1-5): GEEVAQTPKHLVRGEGQKAKLYCAPIKGHSYVFWYQQVLKNEFKFLISFQNENVFDETGMPKERFSAKCLPNSPCSLEIQATKLEDSAVYFCASSQSQALTTQPQHFGDGTRLSIL.

The chain has TRBV7-2 and TRBJ1-2; D perhaps matches TRBD1 (6 bases). The CDR3 covers 16 residues. Germline CDR1 is SGHTA and CDR2 is FQGNSA. Trimming removed 1 base from V and 3 bases from J, with 15 bases in between. The CDR3 spells CASSLGGQGSDYGYTF. The CDR3 nucleotides are TGTGCCAGCAGCTTAGGGGGGCAGGGATCGGACTATGGCTACACCTTC.

This clone was found a few times. J is TRBJ2-1 and V is TRBV10-3, with 14 bases fitting TRBD2. The CDR3 runs 17 residues. The germline CDR1 and CDR2 sequences are ENHRY and SYGVKD. Unmatched junction bases numbered 5, after V lost 0 bases and J lost 7 bases. The CDR3 loop reads CAISESAGTSGRNEQFF. CDR3 sequence (DNA): TGTGCCATCAGTGAGTCGGCCGGGACTAGCGGGAGAAATGAGCAGTTCTTC.

The V call is TRBV9, the J call TRBJ2-3; D is possibly TRBD1 (6 bases). Trimming took 2 bases from V and 2 from J, leaving 12 bases between them. The CDR3 length is 15 residues. Looked up from germline, CDR1 is SGDLS and CDR2 is YYNGEE. The CDR3 DNA follows: TGTGCCAGCAGCGTTGGGACATATAACACAGATACGCAGTATTTT. Translating gives CASSVGTYNTDTQYF. The whole variable domain, remainder taken from reference TRBV9 and TRBJ2-3, is DSGVTQTPKHLITATGQRVTLRCSPRSGDLSVYWYQQSLDQGLQFLIQYYNGEERAKGNILERFSAQQFPDLHSELNLSSLELGDSALYFCASSVGTYNTDTQYFGPGTRLTVL.

The J gene is TRBJ1-2, the V gene TRBV9, with 7 bases lining up with TRBD1. With V trimmed by 4 bases and J by 2 bases, 5 bases remained unmatched. This CDR3 comprises 14 residues. Germline lookup yields CDR1 SGDLS and CDR2 YYNGEE. The CDR3 DNA is TGTGCCAGCAGCACACAGACAGGGAACTATGGCTACACCTTC. Protein: CASSTQTGNYGYTF.

CDR3 sequence: CASSRLGMDTEAFF. The CDR3 region has the DNA TGTGCCAGCAGTCGACTCGGAATGGACACTGAAGCTTTCTTT. The genes are TRBV2 and TRBJ1-1; D is ambiguous. In germline, CDR1 is SNHLY, CDR2 FYNNEI. V shed 5 bases and J shed 3 bases, with 13 bases lying between them. This CDR3 is 14 amino acids long.

The count of this clone is one. The chain is built from TRBV5-6 and TRBJ2-3; tentatively, D is TRBD1 or TRBD2 (6 bases each). Germline V gene data show CDR1 as SGHDT and CDR2 as YYEEEE. CDR3 length: 15 amino acids. V was clipped by 7 bases and J by 5 bases, with 20 bases between them. The DNA for the CDR3 is TGTGCCAGCGGAACGGGCGGGACAAGGGGAGATACGCAGTATTTT. It translates to CASGTGGTRGDTQYF.

The genes are TRBV7-7 and TRBJ2-7; 9 bases match TRBD1. After removal of 8 bases from V and 3 bases from J, the junction contained 5 bases not matched to a gene. CDR3 size: 13 residues. Germline CDR1 SSHAT, CDR2 FNYEAQ (reference sequence). The DNA of the CDR3 is TGTGCCAGCTCCGGGACAGGGTGCTACGAGCAGTACGTC. Translating gives CASSGTGCYEQYV.

The chain has TRBV2 and TRBJ2-1, with TRBD2 matching over 15 bases. Trimming at V came to 6 bases and at J to 6 bases, leaving 3 bases not matched to a gene. The CDR3 is 15 residues long. Germline values: CDR1 SNHLY, CDR2 FYNNEI. The CDR3 bases are TGTGCCAGCAGGCGGACTAGCGGGGGGGCCAATGAGCAGTTCTTC. Protein: CASRRTSGGANEQFF.

This chain links TRBV18 with TRBJ1-1; perhaps TRBD1 as D (5 bases). CDR3 length equals 14 residues. Trimming removed 2 bases from V and 2 bases from J, with 9 bases in between. From germline, CDR1 is KGHSH and CDR2 LQKENI. CDR3 coding DNA: TGTGCCAGCTCACCAAGGGACGGTAACACTGAAGCTTTCTTT. Amino acids: CASSPRDGNTEAFF.

This rearrangement joins TRBV25-1 to TRBJ2-1, with TRBD2 identical over 7 bases. CDR1 MGHDK and CDR2 SYGVNS come from the germline V gene. The CDR3 totals 15 residues. The V gene end was trimmed by 4 bases and the J gene end by 2 bases; junction bases not matched to a gene: 5. In DNA, the CDR3 is TGTGCCAGCAGTGGGCTAGCGGAGACCTACAATGAGCAGTTCTTC. Translating it yields CASSGLAETYNEQFF.

This chain uses TRBV10-3 with TRBJ1-5, with 8 positions matching TRBD1. Per germline, CDR1 ENHRY and CDR2 SYGVKD. V gave up 4 bases and J gave up 7 bases; unmatched junction bases: 9. There are 15 residues in the CDR3. This CDR3 is CAISGEAGGGQPQHF. The CDR3 DNA reads TGTGCCATCAGTGGGGAAGCAGGGGGCGGGCAGCCCCAGCATTTT.

This rearrangement joins TRBV4-3 to TRBJ2-3; TRBD2 matches 9 bases. The CDR3 length is 15 residues. Germline CDR1 reads LGHNA; CDR2 reads YSLEER. V lost 0 bases to trimming and J lost 3 bases; unmatched junction nucleotides: 1. DNA of the CDR3: TGCGCCAGCAGCCAAGATGCGGGGGGGACAGATACGCAGTATTTT. Its translation is CASSQDAGGTDTQYF.

The chain carries TRBV18 and TRBJ1-1, with D tentatively TRBD1 (5 bases). Deletions cut 3 bases from V and 4 bases from J, with 15 bases between. Germline V gene sequence: CDR1 KGHSH, CDR2 LQKENI. The CDR3 contains 15 residues. CDR3 DNA sequence: TGTGCCAGCTCACCGGTTCCCGGGGCGGGCACTGAAGCTTTCTTT. Amino acids: CASSPVPGAGTEAFF. The whole variable domain, filled in from reference TRBV18 and TRBJ1-1, reads NAGVMQNPRHLVRRRGQEARLRCSPMKGHSHVYWYRQLPEEGLKFMVYLQKENIIDESGMPKERFSAEFPKEGPSILRIQQVVRGDSAAYFCASSPVPGAGTEAFFGQGTRLTVV.

The chain combines TRBV20-1 with TRBJ1-1; D is uncertain. V gave up 6 bases and J gave up 1 base, with 6 bases separating them. Germline CDR1 and CDR2: DFQATT and SNEGSKA (reference sequence). The CDR3 has 11 residues. The CDR3 DNA reads as TGCAGTGCACAGCGGAACACTGAAGCTTTCTTT. It translates to CSAQRNTEAFF.

This chain joins TRBV28 and TRBJ1-5; the match to TRBD1 covers 8 bases. V gave up 4 bases and J gave up 2 bases; unmatched junction bases: 4. Germline CDR1 is MDHEN and CDR2 is SYDVKM. The CDR3 length is 15 residues. The CDR3 DNA is TGTGCCAGCAGTTCAGGGGGCGATGGCAATCAGCCCCAGCATTTT. This encodes CASSSGGDGNQPQHF. The full variable domain, rest sourced from reference TRBV28 and TRBJ1-5, is DVKVTQSSRYLVKRTGEKVFLECVQDMDHENMFWYRQDPGLGLRLIYFSYDVKMKEKGDIPEGYSVSREKKERFSLILESASTNQTSMYLCASSSGGDGNQPQHFGDGTRLSIL.

The chain employs TRBV19 and TRBJ1-3; D is perhaps TRBD1 (5 bases). The CDR3 runs to 13 residues. The germline V gene encodes CDR1 LNHDA and CDR2 SQIVND (reference sequence). V was pared by 3 bases and J by 8 bases, with 11 bases between. CDR3 nucleotides: TGTGCCAGTAGTATTGCCAGAGGGGACACCATATATTTT. Translating gives CASSIARGDTIYF.

The chain has TRBV11-2 and TRBJ2-3, with 7 bases identical to TRBD2. After removal of 1 base from V and 6 bases from J, the junction contained 7 bases not matched to a gene. The germline V gene has CDR1 SGHAT and CDR2 FQNNGV. This CDR3 has 15 amino acids. Here the CDR3 reads CASSLGVGGLDTQYF. CDR3 nucleotides: TGTGCCAGCAGCTTAGGGGTGGGAGGGCTGGATACGCAGTATTTT. Variable domain in full (rest from reference TRBV11-2 and TRBJ2-3): EAGVAQSPRYKIIEKRQSVAFWCNPISGHATLYWYQQILGQGPKLLIQFQNNGVVDDSQLPKDRFSAERLKGVDSTLKIQPAKLEDSAVYLCASSLGVGGLDTQYFGPGTRLTVL.

The V call is TRBV5-6, the J call TRBJ2-3; 7 nucleotides agree with TRBD2. This CDR3 is 16 amino acids long. From germline, CDR1 is SGHDT and CDR2 YYEEEE. After removal of 4 bases from V and 2 bases from J, the junction contained 10 bases not matched to a gene. The DNA for the CDR3 is TGTGCCAGCAGCCGAGCGCGCGGGGGTTACACAGATACGCAGTATTTT. Translated, it gives CASSRARGGYTDTQYF.

This clone was observed a handful of times. The chain has TRBV11-2 and TRBJ1-1; D perhaps matches TRBD1 (5 bases). The CDR3 runs to 15 residues. With 2 bases removed from V and 1 base from J, the gap between germline ends came to 11 bases. The V gene's germline CDR1 is SGHAT and CDR2 FQNNGV. CDR3 nucleotide sequence: TGTGCCAGCAGCTTACCATTAAGGGGGAACACTGAAGCTTTCTTT. It is translated as CASSLPLRGNTEAFF.

The table lists this clone with a few counts. The chain has TRBV7-2 and TRBJ2-5; D gene ambiguous. The CDR3 covers 12 residues. CDR1 and CDR2 from the germline V gene are SGHTA and FQGNSA. Trimming took off 3 bases at V and 1 base at J, with 3 bases between the two ends. CDR3 DNA: TGTGCCAGCAGCTTCACCCAAGAGACCCAGTACTTC. The encoded protein is CASSFTQETQYF.

The chain combines TRBV5-1 with TRBJ1-2; 11 bases fit TRBD1. Per germline, CDR1 SGHRS and CDR2 YFSETQ. CDR3 length: 15 residues. V dropped 4 bases and J dropped 5; count of bases not matched to a gene: 7. The CDR3 nucleotides are TGCGCCAGCAGCCCCGGGACAGGGGGATTGTATGGCTACACCTTC. It translates to CASSPGTGGLYGYTF.

The rearrangement joins TRBV6-5 to TRBJ2-5; 10 positions match TRBD1. The V and J ends lost 5 bases and 5 bases, in that order; junction bases with no gene match: 8. CDR3 size: 15 residues. In germline, CDR1 is MNHEY, CDR2 SVGAGI. The CDR3 sequence is CASSQTTGGVETQYF. The CDR3 bases are TGTGCCAGCAGTCAAACGACAGGGGGCGTTGAGACCCAGTACTTC.

The gene calls are TRBV29-1 and TRBJ2-7; 9 nucleotides line up with TRBD2. The CDR3 contains 12 residues. V gave up 4 bases and J gave up 7 bases; unmatched junction bases: 5. Germline CDR1 SQVTM, CDR2 ANQGSEA. The CDR3 region is CSVVTLAGEQYV. The CDR3 bases are TGCAGCGTTGTTACCCTAGCGGGAGAGCAGTACGTC.

There are a few counts of this clone. The chain is built from TRBV19 and TRBJ2-1; D may match TRBD1 or TRBD2 (5 bases each). With 6 bases removed from V and 0 bases from J, the gap between germline ends came to 12 bases. The CDR3 length is 15 residues. Looked up from germline, CDR1 is LNHDA and CDR2 is SQIVND (reference sequence). DNA for the CDR3: TGTGCCAGTAGGGGGGATGCTAGCTCCTACAATGAGCAGTTCTTC. Translated: CASRGDASSYNEQFF.

This chain joins TRBV19 and TRBJ1-2, with TRBD1 identical over 7 bases. The junction had 18 bases not matched to a gene; V was cut back by 3 bases and J by 8 bases. This CDR3 comprises 17 residues. In germline, CDR1 is LNHDA, CDR2 SQIVND (reference sequence). The CDR3 region has the DNA TGTGCCAGTAGTATTGAGGCAGGGGGTCTCCTCCGGAGAGGCTACACCTTC. This translates into CASSIEAGGLLRRGYTF.

This sequence joins TRBV29-1 and TRBJ2-5; D is unresolved. The CDR3 is made up of 10 amino acids. The V end was cut by 5 bases, the J end by 10 bases, with 11 bases between. Germline assignment: CDR1 SQVTM and CDR2 ANQGSEA. The CDR3 sequence is CSVLLRFQYF. Written as DNA, the CDR3 is TGCAGCGTTCTCCTGAGGTTCCAGTACTTC.

The chain joins TRBV6-5 to TRBJ1-1; D is perhaps TRBD1 (6 bases). The V end lost 6 bases, the J end lost 8 bases, and 10 bases lay between the germline ends. This CDR3 contains 11 residues. Germline V gives CDR1 MNHEY, CDR2 SVGAGI. The CDR3 region is CASRLGTEAFF. CDR3 DNA sequence: TGTGCCAGCAGACTTGGGACAGAAGCTTTCTTT.

This rearrangement joins TRBV19 to TRBJ2-3, with 10 bases aligning to TRBD2. The V segment lost 4 bases and the J segment 6 bases; nucleotides outside the gene matches: 4. Per germline, CDR1 LNHDA and CDR2 SQIVND (reference sequence). This CDR3 is 14 amino acids long. Written as DNA, the CDR3 is TGTGCCAGTAGTACCCTGGGACTAGCGGATACGCAGTATTTT. It yields the protein CASSTLGLADTQYF. Drawing the rest from reference TRBV19 and TRBJ2-3, the complete variable domain is DGGITQSPKYLFRKEGQNVTLSCEQNLNHDAMYWYRQDPGQGLRLIYYSQIVNDFQKGDIAEGYSVSREKKESFPLTVTSAQKNPTAFYLCASSTLGLADTQYFGPGTRLTVL.

The rearrangement links TRBV10-2 to TRBJ2-5; possibly TRBD2 for D (5 bases). This CDR3 spans 15 amino acids. Germline-derived CDR1 and CDR2 are WSHSY and SAAADI. Deletions cut 8 bases from V and 5 bases from J, with 21 bases between. The CDR3 region is CASVATSAGSETQYF. CDR3 DNA sequence: TGCGCCAGCGTTGCTACTAGTGCCGGGTCGGAGACCCAGTACTTC.

J is TRBJ2-2 and V is TRBV6-5, with D uncertain. Germline assignment: CDR1 MNHEY and CDR2 SVGAGI. The CDR3 spans 14 residues. Deletions cut 6 bases from V and 1 base from J, with 9 bases between. CDR3 DNA: TGTGCCAGCAGGTTTGACTTGAACACCGGGGAGCTGTTTTTT. The encoded protein is CASRFDLNTGELFF.